The T cell receptor (beta chain) under discussion was sequenced for a study of beta chain features in type 1 diabetes. Findings of the study overall: Within each of all four CD4+ subsets, Type 1 diabetes patients had TCRB CDR3s that were moderately but significantly shorter.

The CDR3 has 15 residues. The germline CDR1 and CDR2 sequences are SGHTA and FQGNSA. Once sorted, every population was more than 98% pure. Of note for this clone: The antigen is unknown.

The study reverse transcribed the entire isolated RNA, so it sequenced expressed TCRB transcripts. Profiled with immunoSEQ multiplex PCR; TCRdb holds only in-frame clones, not every one. The sample has about 370,000 clones; 8.5% to 10% are singletons. What was sequenced was central memory CD4+ T cells from blood. The receptor's source is a young man with type 1 diabetes. The chain joins TRBV7-2 to TRBJ2-5; D might be TRBD2 (6 bases). The closer fit of TRBJ2-7 to the DNA end suggests the J call may be wrong. The CDR3: CASSLTYGSPDEQYF. CDR3 DNA sequence: TGTGCCAGCAGCTTAACTTACGGGAGCCCGGACGAGCAGTACTTC.